This T cell receptor (beta chain) was observed in a study of neoadjuvant anti-PD-1 for oral cavity cancer. Across the whole study: Nivolumab at 3 mg/kg was mostly given biweekly, three to four doses, pre-surgery.

Time point meaning: after neoadjuvant nivolumab, at surgical resection. Patients had newly diagnosed, untreated stage II-IVA oral cavity squamous cell carcinoma. Data came from immunoSEQ multiplex PCR; TCRdb stores just in-frame clones and leaves some out. The sample includes some 10,000 clones, roughly 61% of them seen just once. Germline V gene lookup returns CDR1 MGHRA and CDR2 YSYEKL. The CDR3 runs 16 residues. J gave up 5 bases and V 4 bases, and 7 bases lay outside the gene matches. Sequencing was performed on tumor tissue, taken after nivolumab (anti-PD-1) treatment. The sequence was obtained from a person aged 35 to 85 with oral cavity squamous cell carcinoma. This chain uses TRBV4-1 with TRBJ2-5; 13 bases agree with TRBD2. The CDR3 sequence: CASSLGTSGDGETQYF. In DNA form, the CDR3 reads TGCGCCAGCAGCCTTGGGACTAGCGGGGACGGGGAGACCCAGTACTTC.